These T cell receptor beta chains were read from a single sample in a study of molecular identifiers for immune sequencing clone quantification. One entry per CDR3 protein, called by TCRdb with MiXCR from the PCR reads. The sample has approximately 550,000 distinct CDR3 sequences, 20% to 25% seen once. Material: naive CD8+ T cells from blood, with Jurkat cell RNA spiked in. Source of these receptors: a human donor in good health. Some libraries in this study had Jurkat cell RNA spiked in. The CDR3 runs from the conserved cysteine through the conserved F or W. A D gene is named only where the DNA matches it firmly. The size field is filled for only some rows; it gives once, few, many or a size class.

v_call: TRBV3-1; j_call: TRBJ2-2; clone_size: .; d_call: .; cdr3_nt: TGTGCCAGCAGCCAAGAGGGGCGCTTGAACACCGGGGAGCTGTTTTTT; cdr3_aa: CASSQEGRLNTGELFF
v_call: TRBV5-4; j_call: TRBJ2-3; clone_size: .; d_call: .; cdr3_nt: TGTGCCAGCAGCTTTTTTCCGGACCGCACAGATACGCAGTATTTT; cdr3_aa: CASSFFPDRTDTQYF
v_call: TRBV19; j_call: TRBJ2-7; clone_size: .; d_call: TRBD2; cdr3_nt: TGTGCCAGTAGTACACCGGGACTATCTCCAGGTGAGCAGTACTTC; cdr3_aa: CASSTPGLSPGEQYF
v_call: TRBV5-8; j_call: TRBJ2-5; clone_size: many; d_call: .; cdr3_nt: TGTGCCAGCAGCTCCGGGATCCAAGAGACCCAGTACTTC; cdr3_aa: CASSSGIQETQYF
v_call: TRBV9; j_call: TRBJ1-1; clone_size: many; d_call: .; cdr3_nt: TGTGCCAGCAGCGTTAGGGAAGACACTGAAGCTTTCTTT; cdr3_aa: CASSVREDTEAFF
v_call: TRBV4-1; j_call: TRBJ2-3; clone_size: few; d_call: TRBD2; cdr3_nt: TGCGCCAGCAGCGCAACCGGGACTAGCGGGGGGCCCTTTTCAGATACGCAGTATTTT; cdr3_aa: CASSATGTSGGPFSDTQYF
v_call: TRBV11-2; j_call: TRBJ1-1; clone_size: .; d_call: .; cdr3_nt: TGTGCCAGCAGCCTAGGTTACACTGATGCTTTCTTT; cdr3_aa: CASSLGYTDAFF
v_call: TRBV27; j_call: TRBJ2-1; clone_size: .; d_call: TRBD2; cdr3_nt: TGTGCCAGCAGTCCCGTGGATAGCGGGAGGCCCGATGAGCAGTTCTTC; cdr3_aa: CASSPVDSGRPDEQFF
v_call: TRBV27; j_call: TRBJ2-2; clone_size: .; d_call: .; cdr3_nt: TGTGCCAGCAGTTCCTCAGTTGACACCGGGGGGCTGTTTTTT; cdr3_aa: CASSSSVDTGGLFF
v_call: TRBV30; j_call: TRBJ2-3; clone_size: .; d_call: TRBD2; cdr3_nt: TGTGCCTGGAGTGTGCTCCCTAGCGGGGATACGCAGTATTTT; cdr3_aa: CAWSVLPSGDTQYF
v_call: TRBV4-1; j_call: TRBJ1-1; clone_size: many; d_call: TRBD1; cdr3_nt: TGCGCCAGCAGCACACGACAGGGGACCGACACTGAAGCTTTCTTT; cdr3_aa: CASSTRQGTDTEAFF
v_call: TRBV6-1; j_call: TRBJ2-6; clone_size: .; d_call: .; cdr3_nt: TGTGCCAGCAGTGAAAGTCAGGGCTTGTTATCTGGGGCCAACGTCCTGACTTTC; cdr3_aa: CASSESQGLLSGANVLTF
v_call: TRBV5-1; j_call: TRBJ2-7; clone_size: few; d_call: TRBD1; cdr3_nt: TGCGCCAGCAGCGATTGGACAGGGGGGACCTACGAGCAGTACTTC; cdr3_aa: CASSDWTGGTYEQYF
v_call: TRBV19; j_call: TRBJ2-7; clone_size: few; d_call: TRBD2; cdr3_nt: TGTGCCAGTTCCCGGACTAGCGGGAGGAGCGACGAGCAGTACTTC; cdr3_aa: CASSRTSGRSDEQYF
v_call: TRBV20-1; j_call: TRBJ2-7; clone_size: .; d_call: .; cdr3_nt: TGCAGTGCTAGAGGGGGGAGAGACTACGAGCAGTACTTC; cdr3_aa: CSARGGRDYEQYF
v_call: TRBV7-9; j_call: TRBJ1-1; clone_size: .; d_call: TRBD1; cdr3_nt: TGTGCCAGCAGCCGTCCCCTAGGGGACAGTGATACTGAAGCTTTCTTT; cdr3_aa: CASSRPLGDSDTEAFF
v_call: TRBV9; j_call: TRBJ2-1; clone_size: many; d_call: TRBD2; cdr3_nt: TGTGCCAGCAGCGTAGTAGGGCTAGCGGGGGGCACCGACCATGGCGGGCAGTTCTTC; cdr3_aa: CASSVVGLAGGTDHGGQFF
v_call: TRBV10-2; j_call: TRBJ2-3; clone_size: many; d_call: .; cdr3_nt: TGCGCCAGCCAAGATCTCAGCACAGATACGCAGTATTTT; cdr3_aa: CASQDLSTDTQYF
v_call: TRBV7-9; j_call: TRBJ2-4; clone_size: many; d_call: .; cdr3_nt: TGTGCCAGCAGCTTAGTGGGGCAGGAGGACATTCAGTACTTC; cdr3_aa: CASSLVGQEDIQYF
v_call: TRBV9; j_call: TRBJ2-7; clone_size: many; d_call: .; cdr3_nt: TGTGCCAGCAGCGCGACGGGGTACTACGAGCAGTACTTC; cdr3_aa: CASSATGYYEQYF
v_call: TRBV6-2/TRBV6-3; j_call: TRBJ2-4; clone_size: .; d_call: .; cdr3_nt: TGTGCCAGCAGTTCGGGCGGGATACACATAGCCAAAAACATTCAGTACTTC; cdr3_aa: CASSSGGIHIAKNIQYF
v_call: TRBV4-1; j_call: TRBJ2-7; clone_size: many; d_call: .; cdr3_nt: TGCGCCAGCAGCCAACCTGGAGGGGACGGGTACGAGCAGTACTTC; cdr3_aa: CASSQPGGDGYEQYF